The 2 T cell receptor beta chains listed next were all sequenced from one sample in a study of shared clonotypes between healthy human individuals. Profiling relied on immunoSEQ multiplex PCR, and the TCRdb table lists in-frame clones only, not all of them. The table records about 1.5 million clones, roughly 97% of them present only once. The sample comprised naive CD4+ T cells sorted from blood. Specified subset: CD45RA+ positively selected. These receptors were obtained from a man younger than 45 in good health.

This chain joins TRBV5-4 and TRBJ2-1; 10 nucleotides match TRBD2. The germline gives CDR1 SGHNT, CDR2 YYREEE (reference sequence). J was trimmed by 7 bases and V by 5 bases; bases with no gene match: 9. The CDR3 loop spans 15 amino acids. The DNA for the CDR3 is TGTGCCAGCAGGTCGCTAGCGGGAGAGGTAAATGAGCAGTTCTTC. As protein: CASRSLAGEVNEQFF.

V gene TRBV29-1 combines with J gene TRBJ2-1; 13 bases align to TRBD2. J gave up 12 bases and V 2 bases, and 7 bases lay outside the gene matches. CDR3 size: 14 residues. Germline CDR1 and CDR2: SQVTM and ANQGSEA. The CDR3 DNA reads as TGCAGCGTTGAAACGGGGACTAGCGGGACTGGGCAGTTCTTC. It translates to CSVETGTSGTGQFF.